Listed below are T cell receptor beta chains from one sample, sequenced in a study of identical twins. TCRdb recomputed calls from the 5' RACE reads with MiXCR, one row per CDR3 protein. Of 250,000 or so distinct CDR3 sequences in the sample, about 8.5% were seen once. A further study also used this sample, focusing on yellow fever vaccine responses in identical twins.

Specimen: CD8+ T cells sorted from blood. The source of these receptors is a woman aged 18-29 years in good health. Each CDR3 is given with its conserved first and last residue. D genes are given only for firm matches. Clone size is given for some rows only: seen once, a few or many times, or a class if the clone is expanded.

CDR3 protein	CDR3 DNA	D gene	V gene	J gene	clone size
CSVEALAGGNRADTQYF	TGCAGCGTTGAGGCCCTAGCGGGAGGTAATAGGGCAGATACGCAGTATTTT	TRBD2	TRBV29-1	TRBJ2-3	many
CASSLYLAGDPYEQYF	TGTGCCAGCAGCCTCTACCTAGCGGGGGACCCCTACGAGCAGTACTTC	TRBD2	TRBV7-8	TRBJ2-7	few
CASSQDLSLTYEQYF	TGCGCCAGCAGCCAAGATCTTAGCCTTACCTACGAGCAGTACTTC	NA	TRBV4-1	TRBJ2-7	few
CASSLPGAKGIETQYF	TGTGCCAGCAGCCTCCCAGGGGCCAAGGGTATAGAGACCCAGTACTTC	NA	TRBV28	TRBJ2-5	many
CASSLGGREGREQYF	TGTGCCAGCAGCTTAGGAGGCCGGGAGGGCCGTGAGCAGTACTTC	TRBD2	TRBV13	TRBJ2-7	NA
CASSLTGQGRGAQYF	TGTGCCAGCAGCTTAACCGGACAGGGAAGGGGGGCCCAGTACTTC	TRBD1	TRBV7-9	TRBJ2-5	NA
CASSTRHSSYNEQFF	TGTGCCAGCAGTACCCGCCACAGCTCCTACAATGAGCAGTTCTTC	NA	TRBV2	TRBJ2-1	NA
CASSQDSPGQISNQPQHF	TGCGCCAGCAGCCAAGATAGCCCCGGACAGATTAGCAATCAGCCCCAGCATTTT	NA	TRBV4-3	TRBJ1-5	NA
CASRLGQNEQYF	TGTGCCAGCAGATTGGGACAGAATGAGCAGTACTTC	TRBD1	TRBV12-3/TRBV12-4	TRBJ2-7	NA
CASSLDGQGGTDTQYF	TGTGCCAGCAGCTTAGACGGACAGGGGGGCACAGATACGCAGTATTTT	TRBD1	TRBV11-3	TRBJ2-3	NA
CAISDPGSPLGFTDTQYF	TGTGCCATCAGTGATCCCGGGTCCCCCTTGGGCTTTACAGATACGCAGTATTTT	NA	TRBV10-3	TRBJ2-3	many
CASSSKRLPTGNGYTF	TGTGCCAGCAGTTCAAAACGGTTACCCACAGGGAATGGCTACACCTTC	NA	TRBV27	TRBJ1-2	NA
CASTTGTVEKLFF	TGTGCCAGCACCACCGGGACAGTTGAAAAACTGTTTTTT	TRBD1	TRBV6-2/TRBV6-3	TRBJ1-4	medium-sized
CSARGFVDGELFF	TGCAGTGCTAGAGGGTTTGTAGACGGGGAGCTGTTTTTT	NA	TRBV20-1	TRBJ2-2	NA
CASNPQGSGADTQYF	TGCGCCAGCAACCCACAGGGGTCGGGGGCAGATACGCAGTATTTT	NA	TRBV4-1	TRBJ2-3	NA
CASRPTAKSFEQYF	TGTGCCAGCAGACCGACGGCAAAATCGTTCGAGCAGTACTTC	NA	TRBV6-2/TRBV6-3	TRBJ2-7	few
CASSPWTGAEQYF	TGTGCCAGCAGTCCATGGACAGGGGCAGAGCAGTACTTC	TRBD1	TRBV12-3/TRBV12-4	TRBJ2-7	few
CASSSSKWEQFF	TGTGCCAGCAGTTCATCTAAATGGGAGCAGTTCTTC	NA	TRBV27	TRBJ2-1	few
CSAAPSGRPIYEQYF	TGCAGTGCGGCACCTAGCGGGCGGCCAATCTACGAGCAGTACTTC	TRBD2	TRBV20-1	TRBJ2-7	few
CASSVLAGAPGNEQFF	TGCGCCAGCAGCGTCTTAGCGGGGGCCCCGGGGAATGAGCAGTTCTTC	TRBD2	TRBV5-1	TRBJ2-1	many
CASSPWTSGRAGDTQYF	TGTGCCAGCAGCCCATGGACTAGCGGGAGGGCCGGGGATACGCAGTATTTT	TRBD2	TRBV3-1	TRBJ2-3	NA
CASSPGTDHNEQFF	TGTGCCAGCAGCCCCGGGACAGACCACAATGAGCAGTTCTTC	TRBD1	TRBV7-9	TRBJ2-1	NA
CASSSGQQGLYQETQYF	TGTGCCAGCAGTTCGGGCCAACAGGGCCTCTACCAAGAGACCCAGTACTTC	NA	TRBV6-5	TRBJ2-5	many
CASSLALGGGDYGYTF	TGCGCCAGCAGCTTGGCCCTCGGAGGGGGCGACTATGGCTACACCTTC	TRBD1	TRBV5-1	TRBJ1-2	few
CASSLVRGLDEQYF	TGTGCCAGCAGCTTAGTGCGGGGCCTAGACGAGCAGTACTTC	NA	TRBV7-8	TRBJ2-7	NA
CASRYRSGYEQYF	TGTGCCAGCAGGTACCGATCAGGCTACGAGCAGTACTTC	NA	TRBV13	TRBJ2-7	few
CASSYTSGGYEQYF	TGTGCCAGCAGTTATACTAGCGGGGGCTACGAGCAGTACTTC	TRBD2	TRBV14	TRBJ2-7	many
CSVRTARTGELFF	TGCAGCGTTAGGACAGCAAGGACCGGGGAGCTGTTTTTT	NA	TRBV29-1	TRBJ2-2	NA
CASSWTSGHYEQYF	TGTGCCAGCAGCTGGACTAGCGGCCACTACGAGCAGTACTTC	TRBD2	TRBV27	TRBJ2-7	NA
CASSLAQGTQPQHF	TGTGCCAGCAGCTTAGCGCAGGGGACTCAGCCCCAGCATTTT	NA	TRBV5-6	TRBJ1-5	few
CASSTQERLETQYF	TGTGCCAGCAGCACCCAAGAGCGCTTGGAGACCCAGTACTTC	NA	TRBV28	TRBJ2-5	NA
CASSQDRTGTYEQYF	TGTGCCAGCAGCCAAGATCGGACAGGTACCTACGAGCAGTACTTC	TRBD1	TRBV3-1	TRBJ2-7	many
CASSLVWGETQYF	TGTGCCAGCAGCTTAGTCTGGGGGGAGACCCAGTACTTC	NA	TRBV7-6	TRBJ2-5	many
CASSYGAGNTEAFF	TGTGCCAGCAGTTACGGGGCAGGGAACACTGAAGCTTTCTTT	NA	TRBV27	TRBJ1-1	many
CASSLGAGDYEQYF	TGTGCCAGCAGCTTAGGGGCAGGGGACTACGAGCAGTACTTC	NA	TRBV11-2	TRBJ2-7	many
CASSLAGTAFQYF	TGTGCCAGCAGCTTAGCCGGGACGGCATTCCAGTACTTC	NA	TRBV7-8	TRBJ2-5	many
CASGRQGRQETQYF	TGTGCCAGCGGTCGACAGGGTAGGCAAGAGACCCAGTACTTC	TRBD1	TRBV13	TRBJ2-5	few
CASSFSLAGGPTDTQYF	TGTGCCAGCAGCTTTTCCCTAGCGGGAGGGCCAACAGATACGCAGTATTTT	TRBD2	TRBV7-9	TRBJ2-3	NA
CASSSTLTVYEQYF	TGTGCCAGCAGTTCGACCTTAACCGTCTACGAGCAGTACTTC	NA	TRBV12-3/TRBV12-4	TRBJ2-7	many
CASSRDRVSYEQYF	TGTGCCAGCAGCCGGGACAGAGTCTCCTACGAGCAGTACTTC	TRBD1	TRBV27	TRBJ2-7	few
CASSLTPSGYSSTDTQYF	TGTGCCAGCAGCCTAACCCCTAGCGGTTACTCTAGCACAGATACGCAGTATTTT	TRBD2	TRBV27	TRBJ2-3	NA
CASSGGHEKYEQYF	TGTGCCAGCAGCGGGGGACATGAAAAATACGAGCAGTACTTC	NA	TRBV5-6	TRBJ2-7	few
CATDSPALNTEAFF	TGCGCCACGGACAGTCCGGCACTGAACACTGAAGCTTTCTTT	NA	TRBV5-1	TRBJ1-1	few
CASSGSSGSYEQYF	TGTGCCAGCAGTGGGTCTAGCGGGAGTTACGAGCAGTACTTC	TRBD2	TRBV12-3/TRBV12-4	TRBJ2-7	many
CASSYSGTGISSYNEQFF	TGTGCCAGCAGTTATTCGGGGACAGGGATAAGCTCCTACAATGAGCAGTTCTTC	TRBD1	TRBV6-5	TRBJ2-1	NA
CASSQDRSASYNEQFF	TGTGCCAGCAGCCAAGATCGGAGCGCCTCCTACAATGAGCAGTTCTTC	NA	TRBV4-2	TRBJ2-1	few
CSAWPPSTDTQYF	TGCAGTGCTTGGCCCCCGAGCACAGATACGCAGTATTTT	NA	TRBV20-1	TRBJ2-3	NA
CASSFWTGGEYEQYF	TGCGCCAGCAGCTTCTGGACAGGGGGGGAGTACGAGCAGTACTTC	TRBD1	TRBV5-1	TRBJ2-7	many
CASSLRGADNEQFF	TGCGCCAGCAGCTTGAGGGGGGCCGACAATGAGCAGTTCTTC	NA	TRBV5-1	TRBJ2-1	few
CASSPREGEQYF	TGTGCCAGCAGCCCTCGGGAGGGCGAGCAGTACTTC	TRBD2	TRBV7-6	TRBJ2-7	NA
CASSLERLANTDTQYF	TGTGCTAGCAGCTTAGAAAGGCTAGCCAACACAGATACGCAGTATTTT	NA	TRBV7-7	TRBJ2-3	many
CASIGLTSGTSYEQYF	TGTGCCAGCATTGGGTTGACTAGCGGGACCTCCTACGAGCAGTACTTC	TRBD2	TRBV6-2/TRBV6-3	TRBJ2-7	few
CASSQDWLTAPPNTGELFF	TGCGCCAGCAGCCAAGATTGGTTGACAGCCCCCCCGAACACCGGGGAGCTGTTTTTT	NA	TRBV4-3	TRBJ2-2	NA
CASSPGTSHGELFF	TGTGCCAGCAGTCCTGGGACTAGCCACGGGGAGCTGTTTTTT	TRBD2	TRBV6-2/TRBV6-3	TRBJ2-2	few
CATSSSWRGPQETQYF	TGTGCCACCAGCAGCTCCTGGCGGGGACCGCAAGAGACCCAGTACTTC	NA	TRBV15	TRBJ2-5	NA
CASSLLADDSYEQYF	TGTGCCAGCAGTTTACTAGCGGACGATTCCTACGAGCAGTACTTC	TRBD2	TRBV27	TRBJ2-7	few
CASSLAGSGYEKLFF	TGTGCCAGCAGTTTGGCAGGTTCGGGTTACGAAAAACTGTTTTTT	NA	TRBV12-3/TRBV12-4	TRBJ1-4	many
CASSQDRGAGQPQHF	TGCGCCAGCAGCCAAGATCGGGGGGCTGGCCAGCCCCAGCATTTT	NA	TRBV4-3	TRBJ1-5	many